These 25 T cell receptor beta chains originate from one sample sequenced in a study of post-analysis software for immune sequencing data. Study results and limitations: When patients were compared with controls, four to six TRBV segments were more frequent, TRBV5-6, TRBV5-1 and TRBV20-1 among them.

cDNA libraries for TCR beta contained unique molecular identifiers. TCRdb called the PCR reads again in MiXCR, with one record for every CDR3 protein. The data hold roughly 870,000 distinct CDR3 sequences, with about 50% observed a single time. Which antigens these TCRs recognize remains unknown. The sequenced sample was blood. The receptors were gathered from a girl aged 10 to 17 with multiple sclerosis.

CDR3 nucleotides: TGCAGCGTTGTAGCGTCCGGGGCCAACGTCCTGACTTTC. Its translation is CSVVASGANVLTF. This sequence joins TRBV29-1 and TRBJ2-6; tentatively, D is TRBD2 (5 bases). CDR3 size: 13 residues. Germline CDR1 SQVTM, CDR2 ANQGSEA. V was pared by 4 bases and J by 4 bases, with 8 bases between.

This clonotype was seen once. V is TRBV12-3 or TRBV12-4 and J is TRBJ2-4; perhaps TRBD1 as D (5 bases). The DNA matches TRBJ2-7 better at its end, which makes the J call doubtful. There are 16 residues in the CDR3. CDR3 DNA sequence: TGTGCCAGCAGAAACCTAGGGGTATCGCGGCCCCACGAGCAGTACTTC. The encoded protein is CASRNLGVSRPHEQYF.

There are a few counts of this clonotype. The chain links TRBV7-2 to TRBJ2-3; 8 bases map to TRBD2. V lost 5 bases and J lost 4; bases outside the gene matches: 5. Germline V lookup: CDR1 SGHTA, CDR2 FQGNSA. The CDR3 consists of 14 residues. This CDR3 is CASSPGLAADTQYF. The DNA of the CDR3 is TGTGCCAGCAGCCCCGGACTAGCCGCAGATACGCAGTATTTT.

This chain's CDR3 is CASSPRERGSIVETQYF. The DNA for the CDR3 is TGTGCCAGCAGCCCCAGGGAGCGCGGGAGTATCGTAGAGACCCAGTACTTC. V and J are TRBV14 and TRBJ2-7; TRBD2 matches 7 bases. The last part of the DNA fits TRBJ2-5 better; the J call may be wrong. This CDR3 spans 17 amino acids. The germline gives CDR1 SGHDN, CDR2 FVKESK.

This clonotype was detected ten times or more. The rearrangement links TRBV18 to TRBJ2-5; D is unresolved. Trimming pared 8 bases from V and 5 bases from J, leaving 12 bases between. From germline, CDR1 is KGHSH and CDR2 LQKENI. The CDR3 sequence is 12 residues long. The CDR3 loop reads CASSPGRETQYF. CDR3 DNA sequence: TGTGCCAGCAGCCCGGGTAGGGAGACCCAGTACTTC.

This clonotype was counted a few times. The V call is TRBV29-1, the J call TRBJ2-7, with D perhaps matching TRBD1 (6 bases). CDR1 is SQVTM, CDR2 ANQGSEA, per germline. The V end lost 4 bases, the J end lost 2 bases, and 9 bases lay between the germline ends. This CDR3 has 12 residues. The CDR3 DNA is TGCAGCGTTGCACAGGGTGCCTACGAGCAGTACTTC. Residues: CSVAQGAYEQYF.

This chain joins TRBV5-1 and TRBJ2-4, with unresolved D. The J call is uncertain, as TRBJ2-7 better fits the DNA end. This CDR3 region has 13 residues. Germline values: CDR1 SGHRS, CDR2 YFSETQ. In DNA form, the CDR3 reads TGCGCCAGCAGCTCTCTACCGGAAGACGAGCAGTACTTC. This encodes CASSSLPEDEQYF.

The gene calls are TRBV9 and TRBJ2-6; perhaps TRBD1 as D (5 bases). The CDR3 totals 19 residues. V was pared by 0 bases and J by 1 base, with 17 bases between. Germline V gene data show CDR1 as SGDLS and CDR2 as YYNGEE. The CDR3 bases are TGTGCCAGCAGCGTAGTTCAGGGCGGCACTATTTCTGGGGCCAACGTCCTGACTTTC. Its protein is CASSVVQGGTISGANVLTF.

The chain employs TRBV29-1 and TRBJ2-3; weak D call: TRBD2 (6 bases). The V and J ends lost 1 base and 1 base respectively, with 12 bases between them. This CDR3 comprises 15 residues. Germline assignment: CDR1 SQVTM and CDR2 ANQGSEA. The CDR3 nucleotides read TGCAGCGTTGAAGGGGTTAGCGGAGGCACAGATACGCAGTATTTT. It encodes CSVEGVSGGTDTQYF.

The rearrangement uses TRBV5-5 and TRBJ2-5, with 13 bases matching TRBD2. J gave up 11 bases and V 2 bases, and 15 bases lay outside the gene matches. This CDR3 region has 17 residues. CDR1 and CDR2 (germline): SGHKS, YYEKEE (reference sequence). The DNA for the CDR3 is TGTGCCAGCAGCTTATCACTAGCGGGAGGGCCTGACAATGAGCAGTACTTC. Protein product: CASSLSLAGGPDNEQYF.

The V and J genes are TRBV29-1 and TRBJ1-2; 10 bases line up with TRBD1. This CDR3 contains 13 residues. J was trimmed by 4 bases and V by 7 bases; bases with no gene match: 6. The germline CDR1 and CDR2 sequences are SQVTM and ANQGSEA. The CDR3 protein is CSAKTGGCYGYTF. The CDR3 coding sequence is TGCAGCGCAAAGACAGGGGGCTGCTATGGCTACACCTTC.

This chain connects TRBV12-3 or TRBV12-4 to TRBJ2-1; 13 bases agree with TRBD2. J was trimmed by 9 bases and V by 6 bases; bases with no gene match: 11. This CDR3 contains 16 residues. In nucleotides, the CDR3 is TGTGCCAGCAGCCCACCCGGGACTAGCGGGATTGGTGAGCAGTTCTTC. It codes for CASSPPGTSGIGEQFF.

DNA of the CDR3: TGTGCCAGCAGTGCACGAGCGGGAGGGCCGAATGAGCAGTTCTTC. This encodes CASSARAGGPNEQFF. The rearrangement uses TRBV9 and TRBJ2-1, with TRBD2 identical over 10 bases. The germline V gene encodes CDR1 SGDLS and CDR2 YYNGEE. The CDR3 extends over 15 amino acids. V shed 5 bases, J shed 7 bases, and the junction held 9 bases outside the gene matches.

The V gene is TRBV20-1, the J gene TRBJ2-7; perhaps TRBD1 as D (6 bases). CDR1 is DFQATT and CDR2 is SNEGSKA in the germline V gene (reference sequence). The CDR3 runs to 14 residues. With 5 bases removed from V and 2 bases from J, the gap between germline ends came to 16 bases. The CDR3 spells CSAYPLQGTYEQYF. The CDR3 nucleotides read TGCAGTGCTTACCCCCTACAGGGAACCTACGAGCAGTACTTC.

Regarding this clonotype: A much larger clonotype is one base distant, so this may be a read error. This rearrangement joins TRBV20-1 to TRBJ2-7; D may be TRBD2 (6 bases). Germline lookup yields CDR1 DFQATT and CDR2 SNEGSKA (reference sequence). CDR3 size: 14 residues. In DNA form, the CDR3 reads TGCAGTGTTAGAGATTCTAGCGAATACTACGAGCAGTACTTC. The encoded protein is CSVRDSSEYYEQYF.

This clonotype was observed a handful of times. The chain has TRBV11-2 and TRBJ2-1, with D unresolved. CDR1 SGHAT and CDR2 FQNNGV come from the germline V gene. The V end was cut by 4 bases, the J end by 15 bases, with 19 bases between. The CDR3 extends over 13 amino acids. CDR3 in DNA: TGTGCCAGCAGCTCCGAGAGAGGTCTCATGATGTTCTTC. Protein product: CASSSERGLMMFF.

J is TRBJ2-3 and V is TRBV7-3; D is possibly TRBD2 (6 bases). The V end lost 4 bases, the J end lost 0 bases, and 17 bases lay between the germline ends. CDR3 length equals 17 residues. Germline-derived CDR1 and CDR2 are SGHTA and FQGTGA. The CDR3 reads CASSSDGIAVSTDTQYF. The CDR3, as DNA: TGTGCCAGCAGCTCAGACGGGATAGCGGTGAGCACAGATACGCAGTATTTT.

In regard to this clonotype: A read error may produce the germline difference seen at one junction end. V usage is TRBV5-1 and J usage is TRBJ2-1; 9 bases agree with TRBD2. The V gene's germline CDR1 is SGHRS and CDR2 YFSETQ. This CDR3 region has 15 residues. The CDR3: CASSLLAGGPSEQFF. The CDR3 region has the DNA TGTGCCAGCAGTTTATTGGCGGGAGGGCCAAGTGAGCAGTTCTTC. Together with reference TRBV5-1 and TRBJ2-1, the CDR3 gives the full variable domain: KAGVTQTPRYLIKTRGQQVTLSCSPISGHRSVSWYQQTPGQGLQFLFEYFSETQRNKGNFPGRFSGRQFSNSRSEMNVSTLELGDSALYLCASSLLAGGPSEQFFGPGTRLTVL.

The rearrangement uses TRBV29-1 and TRBJ1-1, with TRBD1 matching 12 bases. From germline, CDR1 is SQVTM and CDR2 ANQGSEA. Trimming cost V 6 bases and J 5 bases; bases outside gene matches: 7. CDR3 size: 14 residues. The CDR3 sequence is CSVKGQGARTEAFF. The CDR3 nucleotides are TGCAGCGTGAAGGGACAGGGGGCGAGGACTGAAGCTTTCTTT.

J is TRBJ2-4 and V is TRBV20-1; D is unclear. The J call may be incorrect, as the DNA end agrees better with TRBJ2-5. There are 13 residues in the CDR3. The germline CDR1 and CDR2 sequences are DFQATT and SNEGSKA (reference sequence). The CDR3 sequence is CSARVSFQETQYF. CDR3 nucleotides: TGCAGTGCTAGAGTGAGCTTCCAAGAGACCCAGTACTTC.

The CDR3 nucleotides read TGTGCCAGCAGCAATAAGAGGACAGGGCTCGACGAGCAGTACTTC. It specifies CASSNKRTGLDEQYF. The J gene is TRBJ2-7, the V gene TRBV21-1. TRBV21-1 is classified as a pseudogene. The CDR3 consists of 15 residues.

The V gene is TRBV10-3, the J gene TRBJ2-7, with TRBD2 matching over 9 bases. This CDR3 comprises 13 residues. Germline CDR1 is ENHRY and CDR2 is SYGVKD. Trimming took 5 bases from V and 2 from J; bases not matched to a gene: 1. CDR3: CAISSGGPYEQYF. The CDR3 DNA reads TGTGCCATCAGTAGCGGGGGGCCCTACGAGCAGTACTTC.

The J gene is TRBJ2-3, the V gene TRBV5-1; the match to TRBD2 covers 10 bases. Trimming removed 3 bases from V and 0 bases from J; junction bases left unmatched: 7. This CDR3 is 17 amino acids long. The germline gives CDR1 SGHRS, CDR2 YFSETQ. CDR3 loop: CASSSWTSGTSTDTQYF. CDR3 nucleotides: TGCGCCAGCAGCTCTTGGACTAGCGGTACTAGCACAGATACGCAGTATTTT.

The rearrangement uses TRBV5-1 and TRBJ1-2; no clear D. The CDR3 runs 13 residues. V was pared by 6 bases and J by 9 bases, with 18 bases between. The V gene's germline CDR1 is SGHRS and CDR2 YFSETQ. Here the CDR3 reads CASMGSQLRSYTF. CDR3 sequence (DNA): TGCGCCAGCATGGGGTCCCAGTTACGGAGCTACACCTTC. Supplemented by reference TRBV5-1 and TRBJ1-2, the full variable domain reads KAGVTQTPRYLIKTRGQQVTLSCSPISGHRSVSWYQQTPGQGLQFLFEYFSETQRNKGNFPGRFSGRQFSNSRSEMNVSTLELGDSALYLCASMGSQLRSYTFGSGTRLTVV.

In this sample, this clonotype turned up a few times. V is TRBV6-5 and J is TRBJ1-5; a weak D match, TRBD1 (5 bases). Germline V CDR1 and CDR2: MNHEY, SVGAGI. Trimming shortened V by 2 bases and J by 5 bases, and 13 bases separated the two germline ends. The CDR3 runs 15 residues. The CDR3 bases are TGTGCCAGCAGTTACCGGGGGACCGGGGATCAGCCCCAGCATTTT. Residues: CASSYRGTGDQPQHF.